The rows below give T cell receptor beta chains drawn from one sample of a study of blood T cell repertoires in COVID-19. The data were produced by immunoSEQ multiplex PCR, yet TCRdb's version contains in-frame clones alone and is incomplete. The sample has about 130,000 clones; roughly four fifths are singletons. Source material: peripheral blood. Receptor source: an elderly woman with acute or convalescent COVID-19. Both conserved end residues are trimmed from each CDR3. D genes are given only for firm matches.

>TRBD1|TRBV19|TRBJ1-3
ASSPGTGNRGNTIY
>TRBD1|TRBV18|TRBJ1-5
ASSRRSGDRTGEEGQPQH
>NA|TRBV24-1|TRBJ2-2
ATSRGQNTGELF
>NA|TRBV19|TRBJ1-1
ASNAGSPTEAF
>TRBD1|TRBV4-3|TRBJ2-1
ASSPGRGQGEF
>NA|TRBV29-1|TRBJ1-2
SVEKLQATLDGYT
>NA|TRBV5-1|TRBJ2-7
ASSPETVREQY
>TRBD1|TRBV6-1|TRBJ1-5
ASSEDPGGPSNQPQH
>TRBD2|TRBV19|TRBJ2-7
ASSMGGLVDEQY
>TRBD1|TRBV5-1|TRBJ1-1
ASRPGQGNTEAF